These T cell receptor beta chains were read from a single sample in a study of T cells in Graves' hyperthyroidism and ophthalmopathy. One entry per CDR3 protein results from TCRdb running MiXCR on the multiplex PCR reads. The sample consists of 390,000 or so distinct CDR3 sequences, approximately 14% of them appearing once. Material for sequencing was blood. The receptors derive from a young man with Graves' ophthalmopathy. Each CDR3 is given with its conserved first and last residue. D genes are given only for firm matches. Rows may omit the clone size; those that give it use once, few, many or a size class.

J gene,V gene,clone size,D gene,CDR3 protein,CDR3 DNA
TRBJ2-5,TRBV5-1,.,.,CASSSGHRETQYF,TGCGCCAGCAGCTCCGGGCATCGAGAGACCCAGTACTTC
TRBJ2-3,TRBV28,many,.,CASSLPDTQYF,TGTGCCAGCAGTCTTCCAGATACGCAGTATTTT
TRBJ1-5,TRBV2,many,.,CASSEALRHQPQHF,TGTGCCAGCAGTGAAGCGCTTCGGCATCAGCCCCAGCATTTT
TRBJ2-2,TRBV9,many,.,CASSAGSHTGELFF,TGTGCCAGCTCAGCAGGATCACACACCGGGGAGCTGTTTTTT
TRBJ2-1,TRBV5-1,many,TRBD1,CASRVDRGQYNEQFF,TGCGCCAGCAGAGTGGACAGGGGGCAATACAATGAGCAGTTCTTC
TRBJ2-7,TRBV25-1,few,.,CASSVVYEQYF,TGTGCCAGCAGTGTGGTCTACGAGCAGTACTTC
TRBJ2-2,TRBV3-1,few,.,CASSQDLVGTNTGELFF,TGTGCCAGCAGCCAAGATTTAGTAGGGACGAACACCGGGGAGCTGTTTTTT
TRBJ2-1,TRBV11-3,many,TRBD1,CASSLGYGQGLNEQFF,TGTGCCAGCAGCTTAGGGTATGGACAGGGCTTAAATGAGCAGTTCTTC
TRBJ2-2,TRBV19,.,TRBD2,CASSKGLAEYTGELFF,TGTGCCAGTAGTAAGGGACTAGCGGAGTACACCGGGGAGCTGTTTTTT
TRBJ2-5,TRBV10-3,few,.,CAISDLQGQETQYF,TGTGCCATCAGTGACTTACAGGGCCAAGAGACCCAGTACTTC
TRBJ2-1,TRBV4-1,few,TRBD2,CASSRGGEYNEQFF,TGCGCCAGCAGCCGCGGGGGGGAGTACAATGAGCAGTTCTTC
TRBJ2-7,TRBV6-6,few,.,CASSYARLYEQYF,TGTGCCAGCAGTTACGCCCGCCTCTACGAGCAGTACTTC
TRBJ1-3,TRBV7-9,many,.,CASSRTVSGNTIYF,TGTGCCAGCAGCCGGACAGTCTCTGGAAACACCATATATTTT
TRBJ1-5,TRBV29-1,few,TRBD1,CSVETGRNQPQHF,TGCAGCGTTGAGACAGGGCGCAATCAGCCCCAGCATTTT
TRBJ2-7,TRBV6-1,many,TRBD1,CASSAGQGFYYEQYF,TGTGCCAGCAGCGCCGGACAGGGGTTTTATTACGAGCAGTACTTC
TRBJ2-2,TRBV5-1,many,.,CASRRGSGELFF,TGCGCCAGCAGAAGGGGGAGCGGGGAGCTGTTTTTT
TRBJ2-6,TRBV10-3,many,TRBD1,CAISDGTGGNSGANVLTF,TGTGCCATCAGTGATGGGACAGGGGGTAACTCTGGGGCCAACGTCCTGACTTTC
TRBJ2-3,TRBV12-3/TRBV12-4,many,.,CATRENSFHRTQYF,TGTGCCACTCGGGAAAACTCCTTTCACAGAACGCAGTATTTT
TRBJ2-7,TRBV3-1,many,TRBD2,CASSQDAASGLYEQYF,TGTGCCAGCAGCCAAGATGCGGCTAGCGGGTTGTACGAGCAGTACTTC
TRBJ2-7,TRBV20-1,many,TRBD1,CSAHARQGVSYEQYF,TGCAGTGCCCATGCCCGACAGGGGGTCTCCTACGAGCAGTACTTC
TRBJ1-1,TRBV27,few,TRBD1,CASSPGTGMNTEAFF,TGTGCCAGCAGTCCCGGGACAGGGATGAACACTGAAGCTTTCTTT
TRBJ2-7,TRBV18,many,TRBD2,CASSPRGLAYEQYF,TGTGCCAGCTCACCACGGGGACTAGCCTACGAGCAGTACTTC
TRBJ1-5,TRBV6-1,many,TRBD1,CASSESGGSGSQPQHF,TGTGCCAGCAGTGAGTCAGGGGGTTCCGGTAGTCAGCCCCAGCATTTT
TRBJ1-1,TRBV6-1,few,.,CASLKDGWGTPDTEAFF,TGTGCCAGCCTTAAGGATGGATGGGGGACGCCGGACACTGAAGCTTTCTTT
TRBJ1-5,TRBV28,.,TRBD1,CASSPTTGGIQPQHF,TGTGCCAGCAGTCCCACGACAGGGGGTATTCAGCCCCAGCATTTT
TRBJ1-1,TRBV28,few,TRBD1,CASSATTGYTEAFF,TGTGCCAGCAGTGCAACGACAGGGTACACTGAAGCTTTCTTT
TRBJ2-7,TRBV10-3,few,.,CAISETTVEQYF,TGTGCCATCAGTGAGACGACTGTCGAGCAGTACTTC
TRBJ1-4,TRBV10-1,few,.,CASSDDFGSEKLFF,TGCGCCAGCAGTGACGACTTTGGAAGTGAAAAACTGTTTTTT
TRBJ2-2,TRBV6-5,many,.,CASSYGLAKAGELFF,TGTGCCAGCAGTTACGGGCTAGCCAAGGCCGGGGAGCTGTTTTTT
TRBJ1-6,TRBV20-1,many,TRBD1,CSAREQGINSPLHF,TGCAGTGCTAGAGAACAGGGGATTAATTCACCCCTCCACTTT
TRBJ1-1,TRBV20-1,few,.,CSALNDRSNTEAFF,TGCAGTGCCCTTAACGACAGGTCAAACACTGAAGCTTTCTTT
TRBJ2-2,TRBV5-1,.,TRBD2,CASSLASGKRSGELFF,TGCGCCAGCAGCTTGGCCAGCGGGAAAAGGAGCGGGGAGCTGTTTTTT
TRBJ1-2,TRBV7-9,.,.,CASTTTGFGYGYTF,TGTGCCAGCACGACCACAGGGTTCGGCTATGGCTACACCTTC
TRBJ2-3,TRBV6-1,many,TRBD2,CASSVWTSGLSTDTQYF,TGTGCCAGCAGTGTCTGGACTAGCGGACTTAGCACAGATACGCAGTATTTT
TRBJ1-2,TRBV28,.,TRBD1,CASSRLRDSRGYTF,TGTGCCAGCAGTCGACTCCGGGACAGCCGTGGCTACACCTTC